Listed below are T cell receptor beta chains from one sample, sequenced in a study of T-cell reconstitution after alpha-beta-depleted transplantation in children. Using its own MiXCR run on the PCR reads, TCRdb lists one record per CDR3 protein. Among roughly 500,000 distinct CDR3 sequences listed, about 17% were seen once. The sequencing used PBMCs from the stem cell graft donor, collected from the stem cell graft. The receptor set was obtained from a human donor who donated a stem cell graft to a child with acute lymphoblastic leukemia. CDR3s include the opening cysteine and the closing phenylalanine or tryptophan. Fields, in order: V gene, D gene, clone size, J gene, CDR3 protein, CDR3 DNA. A D gene is named only where the DNA matches it firmly. Rows may omit the clone size; those that give it use once, few, many or a size class.

TRBV4-2	-	few	TRBJ2-7	CASSQGEDSSYEQYF	TGTGCCAGCAGCCAAGGAGAGGACAGCTCCTACGAGCAGTACTTC
TRBV18	TRBD2	-	TRBJ2-3	CASSPWTSGVSTDTQYF	TGTGCCAGCTCACCCTGGACTAGCGGGGTCAGCACAGATACGCAGTATTTT
TRBV28	-	-	TRBJ2-7	CASSGLASSSYEQYF	TGTGCCAGCAGTGGATTAGCGAGCAGCTCCTACGAGCAGTACTTC
TRBV15	TRBD2	few	TRBJ2-5	CATSSEAGGTETQYF	TGTGCCACCAGCAGCGAAGCGGGAGGCACGGAGACCCAGTACTTC
TRBV6-1	TRBD2	few	TRBJ2-3	CASSPGLVLPDTQYF	TGTGCCAGCAGTCCGGGACTAGTTCTTCCAGATACGCAGTATTTT
TRBV6-1	TRBD2	-	TRBJ2-1	CASTKREGHNEQFF	TGTGCCAGCACTAAGCGGGAGGGACACAATGAGCAGTTCTTC
TRBV29-1	-	-	TRBJ2-7	CSVRRDEQYF	TGCAGCGTGAGACGCGACGAGCAGTACTTC
TRBV29-1	-	few	TRBJ2-7	CSVMTPGHPYEQYF	TGCAGCGTTATGACTCCGGGACACCCCTACGAGCAGTACTTC
TRBV7-7	TRBD2	-	TRBJ2-1	CASSKRRGKDNEQFF	TGTGCCAGCAGCAAAAGGCGGGGGAAAGACAATGAGCAGTTCTTC
TRBV27	TRBD1	many	TRBJ2-1	CASTSRDRGRNEQFF	TGTGCCAGCACCTCGAGGGACAGGGGCAGGAATGAGCAGTTCTTC
TRBV5-6	-	few	TRBJ2-1	CASSLIGGDNEQFF	TGTGCCAGCAGCTTGATCGGGGGTGACAATGAGCAGTTCTTC
TRBV5-1	-	few	TRBJ2-5	CASNERWGPETQYF	TGCGCCAGCAACGAGAGGTGGGGGCCAGAGACCCAGTACTTC
TRBV5-1	TRBD1	few	TRBJ2-7	CASSLMGQGVKEQYF	TGCGCCAGCAGCTTGATGGGACAGGGGGTCAAAGAGCAGTACTTC
TRBV5-1	TRBD2	-	TRBJ2-7	CASSWTSGDSYEQYF	TGCGCCAGCAGCTGGACTAGCGGGGACTCCTACGAGCAGTACTTC
TRBV7-6	-	few	TRBJ2-7	CASSLLADSHYEQYF	TGTGCCAGCAGCTTGCTTGCCGACAGCCACTACGAGCAGTACTTC
TRBV27	TRBD1	-	TRBJ2-7	CVSSGVDRGGGYEQYF	TGTGTCAGCAGTGGTGTGGACAGGGGAGGTGGCTACGAGCAGTACTTC
TRBV3-1	-	-	TRBJ2-1	CASSQDIQGGFHNEQFF	TGTGCCAGCAGCCAAGACATTCAGGGGGGCTTCCACAATGAGCAGTTCTTC
TRBV20-1	TRBD1	-	TRBJ2-7	CSAGDRAGEQYF	TGCAGTGCTGGGGACAGGGCCGGTGAGCAGTACTTC
TRBV5-1	-	few	TRBJ2-1	CASSLAGQGGYNEQFF	TGCGCCAGCAGCTTGGCCGGGCAGGGAGGTTACAATGAGCAGTTCTTC
TRBV5-1	TRBD1	-	TRBJ2-3	CASSSQGQGAGDTQYF	TGCGCCAGCAGCTCCCAGGGACAGGGGGCAGGAGATACGCAGTATTTT
TRBV9	-	few	TRBJ1-2	CASSSDPGYQGYTF	TGTGCCAGCAGCAGTGACCCGGGGTATCAAGGCTACACCTTC